The 30 T cell receptor beta chains in this list originate from one sample, sequenced in a study of T cell repertoires in cytomegalovirus infection. These receptors lack a known antigen. TCRdb re-derived calls from the reads in MiXCR, one entry per CDR3 protein. The sample shows about a million distinct CDR3 sequences, 25% to 40% of them seen only once. This specimen consisted of cultured CD8+ T cells from PBMCs, obtained from culture after CMV antigen stimulation. These receptors were obtained from a human donor in good health (CMV status not recorded). Some clones in this sample may be carry-over from other donors' samples.

The V gene is TRBV13, the J gene TRBJ2-4; 8 nucleotides align to TRBD1. Germline lookup yields CDR1 PRHDT and CDR2 FYEKMQ (reference sequence). The CDR3 sequence is 16 residues long. With V trimmed by 0 bases and J by 7 bases, 8 bases remained unmatched. The chain's CDR3 is CASSLGRTGTWNIQYF. DNA for the CDR3: TGTGCCAGCAGCTTAGGCCGGACAGGGACGTGGAACATTCAGTACTTC.

This sequence joins TRBV27 and TRBJ2-7; a weak D match, TRBD2 (5 bases). Germline V gene sequence: CDR1 MNHEY, CDR2 SMNVEV (reference sequence). V was trimmed by 6 bases and J by 5 bases, leaving 14 bases between them. CDR3 length equals 13 residues. Written as DNA, the CDR3 is TGTGCCAGCAGCCAACTAGTTTCCCACGAGCAGTACTTC. It codes for CASSQLVSHEQYF.

This clonotype was seen many times. The chain recombines TRBV12-3 or TRBV12-4 with TRBJ2-1; a weak D match, TRBD2 (6 bases). CDR3 length: 14 residues. Trimming left V 8 bases short and J 0 bases short, with 11 bases between. CDR3 sequence reads: CASGYGGSYNEQFF. The CDR3 nucleotides are TGTGCCAGCGGTTACGGGGGCTCCTACAATGAGCAGTTCTTC.

The V call is TRBV9, the J call TRBJ2-1; the D gene is possibly TRBD2 (6 bases). The CDR3 totals 14 residues. Germline loops: CDR1 SGDLS, CDR2 YYNGEE. V was cut by 4 bases and J by 9 bases, with 17 bases left in between. DNA of the CDR3: TGTGCCAGCAGCACCCGGGGGAGCCTCGGTGAGCAGTTCTTC. The encoded protein is CASSTRGSLGEQFF.

This clonotype was seen a few times. V usage is TRBV7-9 and J usage is TRBJ2-3, with a weak D call TRBD1 (6 bases). Per the germline V gene, CDR1 is SEHNR and CDR2 is FQNEAQ (reference sequence). CDR3 length equals 15 residues. V was cut by 5 bases and J by 2 bases, with 14 bases left in between. CDR3 amino acids: CASSPRTVNTDTQYF. CDR3 sequence (DNA): TGTGCCAGCAGCCCTAGGACAGTGAACACAGATACGCAGTATTTT.

The chain links TRBV6-5 to TRBJ2-3; D possibly corresponds to TRBD1 (6 bases). Trimming pared 6 bases from V and 0 bases from J, leaving 22 bases between. The V gene's germline CDR1 is MNHEY and CDR2 SVGAGI. The CDR3 has 18 residues. The DNA of the CDR3 is TGTGCCAGCAGATACCAAGGGGGTGATCACTCTAGCACAGATACGCAGTATTTT. Its translation: CASRYQGGDHSSTDTQYF.

The sample holds a few counts of this clonotype. The chain links TRBV4-2 to TRBJ2-5; D is unclear. The CDR3 length is 16 residues. V lost 0 bases and J 2 bases, leaving 13 bases between the germline ends. CDR1 LGHNA and CDR2 YNFKEQ come from the germline V gene. CDR3 region: CASSQEDRTLQETQYF. In DNA, the CDR3 is TGTGCCAGCAGCCAAGAAGATCGAACTTTACAAGAGACCCAGTACTTC.

This clonotype was counted many times. The chain uses TRBV7-8 and TRBJ2-7, with TRBD1 matching 7 bases. V trimming: 6 bases; J trimming: 6 bases; junction bases outside the gene matches: 11. CDR3 length equals 14 residues. Germline-derived CDR1 and CDR2 are SGHVS and FQNEAQ. CDR3 sequence reads: CASRDRDSPFEQYF. CDR3 coding DNA: TGTGCCAGCAGAGACCGGGACAGCCCCTTCGAGCAGTACTTC.

The CDR3 bases are TGTGCCAGCAGCTCCTATGAGGGGAGGGCCCAGTACTTC. Protein: CASSSYEGRAQYF. The chain employs TRBV7-3 and TRBJ2-5; 7 positions agree with TRBD2. This CDR3 comprises 13 residues. V lost 4 bases to trimming and J lost 9 bases; unmatched junction nucleotides: 8. The V gene's germline CDR1 is SGHTA and CDR2 FQGTGA.

The gene calls are TRBV7-2 and TRBJ2-7, with D perhaps matching TRBD2 (7 bases). The CDR3 loop spans 15 amino acids. CDR1 is SGHTA and CDR2 is FQGNSA in the germline V gene. V was cut by 1 base and J by 2 bases, with 12 bases left in between. The CDR3 is CASSLGGGGTYEQYF. The DNA for the CDR3 is TGTGCCAGCAGCTTAGGGGGGGGCGGAACCTACGAGCAGTACTTC.

This clonotype was seen ten or more times. CDR3 in amino acids: CASSLSYGGGADTQYF. CDR3 nucleotide sequence: TGTGCCAGCAGCTTAAGTTACGGGGGAGGGGCAGATACGCAGTATTTT. V usage is TRBV7-2 and J usage is TRBJ2-3, with 7 bases that match TRBD2. V was pared by 2 bases and J by 4 bases, with 9 bases of the junction left unmatched. CDR3 size: 16 residues. Germline V gene lookup returns CDR1 SGHTA and CDR2 FQGNSA.

The chain employs TRBV25-1 and TRBJ1-4; D uncertain. The CDR3 is 11 amino acids. Germline V gene lookup returns CDR1 MGHDK and CDR2 SYGVNS. V was pared by 2 bases and J by 12 bases, with 7 bases between. The CDR3, as DNA: TGTGCCAGCAGTGAAGTGTCCCAACTGTTTTTT. Translated, it gives CASSEVSQLFF. The full variable domain, with the rest looked up from reference TRBV25-1 and TRBJ1-4, is EADIYQTPRYLVIGTGKKITLECSQTMGHDKMYWYQQDPGMELHLIHYSYGVNSTEKGDLSSESTVSRIRTEHFPLTLESARPSHTSQYLCASSEVSQLFFGSGTQLSVL.

Worth noting for this clonotype: The junction shows a germline mismatch at one end, possibly a read error. V gene TRBV20-1 combines with J gene TRBJ1-2; 7 bases are shared with TRBD1. The CDR3 is 13 residues long. CDR1 and CDR2 from the germline V gene are DFQATT and SNEGSKA (reference sequence). In DNA form, the CDR3 reads TGCAGTGCTAGGGGGAGGGCCGGGACAGCCTCTTACTTC. It encodes CSARGRAGTASYF.

This clonotype has a count of ten or more. The chain combines TRBV9 with TRBJ2-1, with D tentatively TRBD1 (6 bases). The length of the CDR3 is 14 residues. CDR1 is SGDLS and CDR2 is YYNGEE in the germline V gene. Trimming pared 3 bases from V and 7 bases from J, leaving 14 bases between. The CDR3 here is CASSARSQGNEQFF. CDR3 nucleotide sequence: TGTGCCAGCAGCGCCCGGTCACAGGGAAATGAGCAGTTCTTC.

The chain is built from TRBV18 and TRBJ2-5, with D perhaps matching TRBD2 (6 bases). The CDR3 has 15 residues. V lost 2 bases and J lost 5, with 15 bases in between. The germline gives CDR1 KGHSH, CDR2 LQKENI. The CDR3 coding sequence is TGTGCCAGCTCACCAGCGGCGGGGCTCGGGGAGACCCAGTACTTC. It encodes CASSPAAGLGETQYF.

J is TRBJ2-1 and V is TRBV15; 8 nucleotides align to TRBD1. V dropped 3 bases and J dropped 6; count of bases not matched to a gene: 7. CDR1 is LNHNV and CDR2 is YYDKDF in the germline V gene (reference sequence). The CDR3 consists of 15 residues. CDR3 protein: CATSSSSTGANEQFF. In DNA, the CDR3 is TGTGCCACCAGCAGTAGCTCGACAGGGGCCAATGAGCAGTTCTTC.

Notes on this clonotype: At one boundary the junction diverges from the germline segment, which might be a read error. The genes are TRBV28 and TRBJ1-5; D remains ambiguous. The CDR3 is made up of 14 amino acids. Germline lookup yields CDR1 MDHEN and CDR2 SYDVKM. The CDR3 loop is CAGSLPGADQPQHF. The CDR3 region has the DNA TGTGCCGGCAGTCTTCCCGGTGCCGATCAGCCCCAGCATTTT.

V gene TRBV27 combines with J gene TRBJ2-7; TRBD1 is a possible D gene (6 bases). Trimming took off 5 bases at V and 7 bases at J, with 21 bases between the two ends. The CDR3 is 15 amino acids. Germline lookup yields CDR1 MNHEY and CDR2 SMNVEV (reference sequence). The CDR3 reads CASSPRGLLNWEQYF. The DNA of the CDR3 is TGTGCCAGCAGTCCCAGGGGCCTCCTAAACTGGGAGCAGTACTTC.

This clonotype occurred a few times. V is TRBV25-1 and J is TRBJ2-1; no definite D call. CDR3 size: 12 residues. Trimming took 4 bases from V and 8 from J, leaving 9 bases between them. CDR1 is MGHDK, CDR2 SYGVNS, per germline. Here the CDR3 reads CASSARGHEQFF. In DNA, the CDR3 is TGTGCCAGCAGTGCCCGCGGCCATGAGCAGTTCTTC.

This clonotype has only a few counts. The chain joins TRBV24-1 to TRBJ1-2; D unresolved. The V gene's germline CDR1 is KGHDR and CDR2 SFDVKD. CDR3 length: 14 residues. Trimming pared 7 bases from V and 8 bases from J, leaving 19 bases between. The CDR3 DNA is TGTGCCACCAGCTCTAAGACCGGGTATGACGGCTACACCTTC. It encodes CATSSKTGYDGYTF.

The V call is TRBV6-5, the J call TRBJ1-2; 7 positions match TRBD1. The V gene's germline CDR1 is MNHEY and CDR2 SVGAGI. V shed 4 bases and J 8 bases; nucleotides not matched to a gene: 10. The CDR3 has 14 amino acids. The CDR3 loop is CASSSTQTGSGYTF. In nucleotides, the CDR3 is TGTGCCAGCAGTTCTACTCAGACAGGGAGCGGCTACACCTTC.

This clonotype was seen a handful of times. The V gene is TRBV7-9, the J gene TRBJ2-1; D perhaps matches TRBD2 (6 bases). Trimming left V 4 bases short and J 8 bases short, with 21 bases between. The length of the CDR3 is 16 residues. Germline V gene sequence: CDR1 SEHNR, CDR2 FQNEAQ (reference sequence). CDR3 DNA sequence: TGTGCCAGCAGCTCCCCGGTCCGGGAGCTCCTCGATGAGCAGTTCTTC. It specifies CASSSPVRELLDEQFF.

This clonotype was observed a handful of times. The chain combines TRBV2 with TRBJ2-2; TRBD1 aligns across 7 bases. The CDR3 runs 17 residues. V gave up 5 bases and J gave up 0 bases; unmatched junction bases: 9. Germline CDR1 reads SNHLY; CDR2 reads FYNNEI. CDR3 amino acids: CASSQGQLFSNTGELFF. In DNA, the CDR3 is TGTGCCAGCAGTCAGGGACAGCTCTTTTCGAACACCGGGGAGCTGTTTTTT.

This clonotype came up many times. The J gene is TRBJ1-2, the V gene TRBV7-9; possible D gene TRBD1, 5 bases. The CDR3 has 13 residues. The ends were cut back, 3 bases at V and 3 bases at J, with 8 bases in the middle. Germline V gene lookup returns CDR1 SEHNR and CDR2 FQNEAQ (reference sequence). The CDR3, as DNA: TGTGCCAGCAGCTTGGGGGGGTACTATGGCTACACCTTC. This codes for CASSLGGYYGYTF.

This clonotype turned up a few times. This chain links TRBV12-3 or TRBV12-4 with TRBJ1-1; D perhaps matches TRBD1 (6 bases). V gave up 3 bases and J gave up 4 bases, with 9 bases separating them. CDR3 length: 13 residues. The CDR3: CASSLWGATEAFF. DNA for the CDR3: TGTGCCAGCAGTTTGTGGGGGGCCACTGAAGCTTTCTTT.

This clonotype came up many times. The junction departs from the called germline gene at one end, perhaps through a read error. The V and J genes are TRBV7-6 and TRBJ2-1; no definite D call. CDR3 length equals 14 residues. Per germline, CDR1 SGHVS and CDR2 FNYEAQ. The CDR3 DNA follows: TGTGCCAGCAGATTAGGGCCAGCTCACAGTGAGCAGTTCTTC. Its translation is CASRLGPAHSEQFF. Based on the CDR3 plus reference TRBV7-6 and TRBJ2-1, the full variable domain is GAGVSQSPRYKVTKRGQDVALRCDPISGHVSLYWYRQALGQGPEFLTYFNYEAQQDKSGLPNDRFSAERPEGSISTLTIQRTEQRDSAMYRCASRLGPAHSEQFFGPGTRLTVL.

The chain is built from TRBV12-3 or TRBV12-4 and TRBJ1-2, with 7 bases that match TRBD1. Unmatched junction bases numbered 11, after V lost 6 bases and J lost 4 bases. The CDR3 has 15 amino acids. CDR3 loop: CASSDETGLSYGYTF. The DNA for the CDR3 is TGTGCCAGCAGCGATGAGACAGGGCTCAGCTATGGCTACACCTTC.

The genes are TRBV25-1 and TRBJ2-1; 8 bases are shared with TRBD2. V was clipped by 3 bases and J by 7 bases; unmatched bases: 5. CDR1 MGHDK and CDR2 SYGVNS come from the germline V gene. This CDR3 is 14 amino acids long. DNA of the CDR3: TGTGCCAGCAGTGACCGGGGGGGCCGGAATGAGCAGTTCTTC. This codes for CASSDRGGRNEQFF.

The chain has TRBV7-9 and TRBJ2-7; D unresolved. The CDR3 contains 14 residues. V lost 3 bases and J 3 bases, leaving 12 bases between the germline ends. Germline lookup yields CDR1 SEHNR and CDR2 FQNEAQ (reference sequence). The CDR3 region has the DNA TGTGCCAGCAGCTTCCACGTGCAGTTCTACGAGCAGTACTTC. This sequence encodes CASSFHVQFYEQYF.

This clonotype appeared a few times. The genes are TRBV4-1 and TRBJ1-1, with TRBD1 matching over 7 bases. Trimming removed 1 base from V and 10 bases from J; junction bases left unmatched: 9. Germline loops: CDR1 MGHRA, CDR2 YSYEKL. This CDR3 comprises 14 residues. This CDR3 reads CASSQVGGGLRAFF. The DNA for the CDR3 is TGCGCCAGCAGCCAAGTAGGAGGGGGCCTTCGAGCTTTCTTT.